These T cell receptor beta chains were read from a single sample in a study of blood T cells in healthy people across ages. TCRdb used MiXCR to reprocess the 5' RACE reads, holding one entry per CDR3 protein. This sample has under 1,100,000 distinct CDR3 sequences, with about 25% found just once. The same data also contributed to another study, on T cells of mothers and their children.

Specimen: blood. These receptors all come from a girl aged 2-10 years in good health. Each CDR3 is given with its conserved first and last residue. The D gene is left open where the match is weak. The size field is filled for only some rows; it gives once, few, many or a size class.

>TRBV7-2|-|TRBJ2-7|-
TGTGCCAGCAGCCCGCACGTCCGAGGGGAATTGGGGTCCTACGAGCAGTACTTC
CASSPHVRGELGSYEQYF
>TRBV24-1|-|TRBJ2-2|few
TGTGCCACCAGTGACATCAAGGAACCAACGAACACCGGGGAGCTGTTTTTT
CATSDIKEPTNTGELFF
>TRBV7-8|-|TRBJ2-1|-
TGTGCCAGCAGCTTTTGGGGGAATGATGAGCAGTTCTTC
CASSFWGNDEQFF
>TRBV12-3/TRBV12-4|-|TRBJ1-2|few
TGTGCCAGCACCCTAACCCGGCCGGGGGGTGTGGATGGCTACACCTTC
CASTLTRPGGVDGYTF
>TRBV6-2/TRBV6-3|-|TRBJ2-7|-
TGTGCCAGCAGTTTTCCCGACGAGCAGTACTTC
CASSFPDEQYF
>TRBV29-1|-|TRBJ1-4|few
TGCAGCGTTGAAGACCGGAATAATGAAAAACTGTTTTTT
CSVEDRNNEKLFF
>TRBV2|-|TRBJ2-7|once
TGTGCCAGCAGTGAATGGCTACTCACCTCTACCGAGCAGTACTTC
CASSEWLLTSTEQYF
>TRBV5-1|TRBD2|TRBJ2-7|few
TGCGCCAGCAGGTTCGGGACTACCACCTACGAGCAGTACTTC
CASRFGTTTYEQYF
>TRBV20-1|-|TRBJ1-5|-
TGCAGTGCTAGGCCGGGGGCACGAGATCAGCCCCAGCATTTT
CSARPGARDQPQHF
>TRBV5-6|-|TRBJ1-4|-
TGTGCCAGCCGGCCCTACGGGGGAACAACTAATGAAAAACTGTTTTTT
CASRPYGGTTNEKLFF
>TRBV14|-|TRBJ2-4|many
TGTGCCAGCAGCCAAGATGGTTACTTAAACATTCAGTACTTC
CASSQDGYLNIQYF
>TRBV7-9|TRBD2|TRBJ2-1|few
TGTGCCAGCAGCTTCGGGAGGGGGGCAGCCCCTAACTACAATGAGCAGTTCTTC
CASSFGRGAAPNYNEQFF
>TRBV7-9|-|TRBJ1-2|-
TGTGCCAGCAGCTTACGGGACACCGATCTTTTGGAAACCTTC
CASSLRDTDLLETF
>TRBV12-3/TRBV12-4|-|TRBJ1-3|-
TGTGCCAGCAGTCGGGCTATAAACACCATATATTTT
CASSRAINTIYF
>TRBV7-9|-|TRBJ2-1|-
TGTGCCAGCAGCTTTCTGCTAGCTTTGGGTCATGAGCAGTTCTTC
CASSFLLALGHEQFF
>TRBV6-6|TRBD2|TRBJ2-3|-
TGTGCCAGCACGGGCGGGGGGGAATCAGATACGCAGTATTTT
CASTGGGESDTQYF
>TRBV7-9|-|TRBJ2-3|-
TGTGCCAGCAGCTTACGGGAGAGCACAGATACGCAGTATTTT
CASSLRESTDTQYF
>TRBV3-1|TRBD2|TRBJ2-1|-
TGTGCCAGCAGCCCGTCTAGCGGGACGGCTCTAGGCAATGAGCAGTTCTTC
CASSPSSGTALGNEQFF
>TRBV2|-|TRBJ2-7|-
TGTGCCCGCAGTGAGGAGGGGACAGCCACCTACGAGCAGTACTTC
CARSEEGTATYEQYF
>TRBV12-3/TRBV12-4|TRBD2|TRBJ2-7|-
TGTGCCAGCAGTTTTGGGCTAGCGGGAGGAGTAGAGCAGTACTTC
CASSFGLAGGVEQYF
>TRBV28|TRBD2|TRBJ2-7|-
TGTGCCAGCAGTTTATCCCCGGGACTAAAGCACGAGCAGTACTTC
CASSLSPGLKHEQYF
>TRBV29-1|-|TRBJ1-2|few
TGCAGCGCCTATTCGGGAGGATTCTATGGCTACACCTTC
CSAYSGGFYGYTF
>TRBV20-1|-|TRBJ1-2|-
TGCAGTGCTAGAACCAAGACCTATGGCTACACCTTC
CSARTKTYGYTF
>TRBV14|TRBD1|TRBJ1-2|few
TGTGCCAGCAGCCGACCGGGACAGAGGAACTATGGCTACACCTTC
CASSRPGQRNYGYTF
>TRBV29-1|-|TRBJ1-2|-
TGCAGCGTTGAAGCAGGGATTCACACCTTC
CSVEAGIHTF
>TRBV24-1|TRBD2|TRBJ2-1|few
TGTGCCACCAGTGAGGGGGGACTAGGATCTTACAATGAGCAGTTCTTC
CATSEGGLGSYNEQFF
>TRBV20-1|-|TRBJ2-1|-
TGCAGTGCTCGCCGGGTCACCTACAATGAGCAGTTCTTC
CSARRVTYNEQFF
>TRBV11-3|-|TRBJ2-5|-
TGTGCCAGCAGCTTATTTAGACAGGAAGGAGAGACCCAGTACTTC
CASSLFRQEGETQYF
>TRBV20-1|TRBD1|TRBJ2-7|-
TGCAGTGCTAGAGATCTTGCCGACAGGGGTTTCTTAGACGAGCAGTACTTC
CSARDLADRGFLDEQYF